One T cell receptor beta chain is described in this entry. The data stem from a study of blood T cells in healthy people across ages. Peripheral blood from each donor was collected in a volume of about 9.9 milliliters. Then a second PCR, running about 6 to 11 cycles, was carried out with a sample-barcoded 5' primer and a J-beta primer mix. TCRdb passed the 5' RACE reads through MiXCR, listing each CDR3 protein once. The repertoire holds around 690,000 distinct CDR3 sequences, with approximately 59% as singletons. The CDR3 has 16 amino acids. V was clipped by 5 bases and J by 6 bases; unmatched bases: 13. Germline assignment: CDR1 MNHEY and CDR2 SVGEGT.

The source of this sequence is a man in his 60s in good health. The V and J genes are TRBV6-2 or TRBV6-3 and TRBJ2-3; 8 nucleotides align to TRBD2. What was sequenced was blood. In DNA form, the CDR3 reads TGTGCCAGCAGTCCGAACGTCGCGGGGGGATGGGATACGCAGTATTTT. Translating gives CASSPNVAGGWDTQYF.